Below, 10 T cell receptor beta chains from the same sample are listed, as sequenced in a study of blood T cell repertoires in COVID-19. This table comes from immunoSEQ multiplex PCR, and its TCRdb copy is limited to in-frame clones, with some not included. The sample carries about 180,000 clones, roughly 88% recorded once. Sequenced input: peripheral blood. The source of these receptors is a human donor with active or convalescent COVID-19. The donor label of this sample is uncertain.

This sequence joins TRBV29-1 and TRBJ2-7; 10 bases are shared with TRBD2. This CDR3 region has 15 residues. Germline V gives CDR1 SQVTM, CDR2 ANQGSEA. After removal of 6 bases from V and 1 base from J, the junction contained 9 bases not matched to a gene. Here the CDR3 reads CSVDQSGGVSYEQYF. As DNA, the CDR3 is TGCAGCGTGGATCAGAGCGGGGGGGTTTCCTACGAGCAGTACTTC.

The rearrangement links TRBV6-4 to TRBJ2-1; 16 bases map to TRBD2. J gave up 7 bases and V 4 bases, and 10 bases lay outside the gene matches. CDR1 is MRHNA, CDR2 SNTAGT, per germline. This CDR3 is 18 amino acids long. The CDR3 DNA reads as TGTGCCAGCAGTGCGATGGGACTAGCGGGAGGGCCGGTAAATGAGCAGTTCTTC. This sequence encodes CASSAMGLAGGPVNEQFF.

The chain combines TRBV6-5 with TRBJ1-4; D is unclear. Trimming took 4 bases from V and 0 from J, leaving 6 bases between them. The germline gives CDR1 MNHEY, CDR2 SVGAGI. The CDR3 totals 14 residues. The CDR3 DNA sequence: TGTGCCAGCAGTTTACTAACAACTAATGAAAAACTGTTTTTT. Its protein product is CASSLLTTNEKLFF.

The sample holds one count of this clone. The J gene is TRBJ2-1, the V gene TRBV29-1, with D possibly TRBD2 on 5 matching bases. The germline V and J ends were trimmed by 7 bases and 0 bases, with 13 bases remaining between them. The CDR3 length is 14 residues. Per the germline V gene, CDR1 is SQVTM and CDR2 is ANQGSEA. The DNA of the CDR3 is TGCAGCGCTGCGAGAGGGATCTCCTACAATGAGCAGTTCTTC. Protein sequence: CSAARGISYNEQFF.

This chain uses TRBV19 with TRBJ2-7; TRBD1 matches at 7 bases. Germline loops: CDR1 LNHDA, CDR2 SQIVND (reference sequence). Trimming at V came to 4 bases and at J to 0 bases, leaving 12 bases not matched to a gene. This CDR3 contains 17 residues. CDR3 nucleotides: TGTGCCAGTAGTAACCCAGCCGGGACAGACCTCTCCTACGAGCAGTACTTC. It is translated as CASSNPAGTDLSYEQYF. Supplemented by reference TRBV19 and TRBJ2-7, the full variable domain reads DGGITQSPKYLFRKEGQNVTLSCEQNLNHDAMYWYRQDPGQGLRLIYYSQIVNDFQKGDIAEGYSVSREKKESFPLTVTSAQKNPTAFYLCASSNPAGTDLSYEQYFGPGTRLTVT.

The rearrangement joins TRBV3-1 (or the pseudogene TRBV3-2) to TRBJ1-5; unclear D gene. This CDR3 contains 14 residues. The V gene's germline CDR1 is LGHDT and CDR2 YNNKEL (reference sequence). V lost 4 bases to trimming and J lost 0 bases, with 7 bases between them. The CDR3 loop reads CASSLTHSNQPQHF. For the CDR3, the DNA is TGTGCCAGCAGCCTTACACATAGCAATCAGCCCCAGCATTTT.

The table lists this clone with a count of one. V is TRBV21-1 and J is TRBJ1-4; TRBD1, the table's D call, was not compared with the DNA. TRBV21-1 is termed a pseudogene. The CDR3 extends over 17 amino acids. The CDR3: CASSNSMPVSTNEKLFF. CDR3 coding DNA: TGTGCCAGCAGCAATTCAATGCCAGTCTCAACTAATGAAAAACTGTTTTTT.

The J gene is TRBJ2-5, the V gene TRBV18; D is uncertain. The germline CDR1 and CDR2 sequences are KGHSH and LQKENI. This CDR3 is 15 amino acids long. Trimming left V 0 bases short and J 2 bases short, with 10 bases between. The CDR3 here is CASSPPDSEQETQYF. The CDR3 DNA sequence: TGTGCCAGCTCACCACCTGATAGTGAGCAAGAGACCCAGTACTTC.

The V gene is TRBV5-1, the J gene TRBJ2-5; possible D gene TRBD1, 6 bases. The germline gives CDR1 SGHRS, CDR2 YFSETQ. V was shortened by 2 bases and J by 5 bases, with 10 bases between the two germline ends. This CDR3 comprises 13 residues. The CDR3: CASSFTGWETQYF. The CDR3 nucleotides are TGCGCCAGCAGCTTTACAGGGTGGGAGACCCAGTACTTC.

The gene calls are TRBV5-1 and TRBJ1-4, with D possibly matching TRBD1 (6 bases). The CDR3 is 16 amino acids. Germline assignment: CDR1 SGHRS and CDR2 YFSETQ. Trimming took off 2 bases at V and 7 bases at J, with 18 bases between the two ends. CDR3 region: CASSFETGSGAEKLFF. DNA of the CDR3: TGCGCCAGCAGCTTTGAAACCGGGTCAGGGGCTGAAAAACTGTTTTTT.